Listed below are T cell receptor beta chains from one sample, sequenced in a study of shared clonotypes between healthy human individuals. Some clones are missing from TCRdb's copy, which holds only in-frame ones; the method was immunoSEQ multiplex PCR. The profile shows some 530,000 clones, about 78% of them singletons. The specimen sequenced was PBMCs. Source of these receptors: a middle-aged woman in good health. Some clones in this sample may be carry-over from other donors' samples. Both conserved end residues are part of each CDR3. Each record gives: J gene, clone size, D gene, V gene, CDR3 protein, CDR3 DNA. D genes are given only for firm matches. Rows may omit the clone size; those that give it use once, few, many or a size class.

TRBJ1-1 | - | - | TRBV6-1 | CASSTQGKGTEAFF | TGTGCCAGCAGCACTCAGGGGAAGGGCACTGAAGCTTTCTTT
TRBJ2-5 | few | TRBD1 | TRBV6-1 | CASSGDRGFQETQYF | TGTGCCAGCAGTGGGGACAGGGGGTTCCAAGAGACCCAGTACTTC
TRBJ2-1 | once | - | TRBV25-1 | CASSRLLGTAGNEQFF | TGTGCCAGCAGTCGTCTCCTCGGGACCGCCGGCAATGAGCAGTTCTTC
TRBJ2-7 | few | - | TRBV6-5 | CASRRLLSSYEQYF | TGTGCCAGCAGACGACTCCTAAGCTCCTACGAGCAGTACTTC
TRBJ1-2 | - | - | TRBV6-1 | CASSEARGQIYGYTF | TGTGCCAGCAGTGAAGCGCGCGGACAAATCTATGGCTACACCTTC
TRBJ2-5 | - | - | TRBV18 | CASSPYRGGETQYF | TGTGCCAGCTCACCGTACAGGGGGGGTGAGACCCAGTACTTC
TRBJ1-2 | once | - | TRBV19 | CASSIVPGGNYGYTF | TGTGCCAGTAGTATCGTACCGGGGGGGAACTATGGCTACACCTTC
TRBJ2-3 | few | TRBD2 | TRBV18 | CASSPQRGAGTDTQYF | TGTGCCAGCTCACCCCAGCGGGGCGCGGGCACAGATACGCAGTATTTT
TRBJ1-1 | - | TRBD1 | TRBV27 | CASSSGQGKAFF | TGTGCCAGCAGTTCCGGACAGGGGAAAGCTTTCTTT
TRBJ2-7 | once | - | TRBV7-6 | CASSPRAGYEQYF | TGTGCCAGCAGCCCCCGGGCGGGCTACGAGCAGTACTTC
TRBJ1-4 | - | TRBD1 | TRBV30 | CAWSGWTGGEKLFF | TGTGCCTGGAGTGGGTGGACAGGAGGAGAAAAACTGTTTTTT
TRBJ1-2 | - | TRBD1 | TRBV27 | CASSFGQGYGYTF | TGTGCCAGCAGTTTCGGACAGGGTTATGGCTACACCTTC